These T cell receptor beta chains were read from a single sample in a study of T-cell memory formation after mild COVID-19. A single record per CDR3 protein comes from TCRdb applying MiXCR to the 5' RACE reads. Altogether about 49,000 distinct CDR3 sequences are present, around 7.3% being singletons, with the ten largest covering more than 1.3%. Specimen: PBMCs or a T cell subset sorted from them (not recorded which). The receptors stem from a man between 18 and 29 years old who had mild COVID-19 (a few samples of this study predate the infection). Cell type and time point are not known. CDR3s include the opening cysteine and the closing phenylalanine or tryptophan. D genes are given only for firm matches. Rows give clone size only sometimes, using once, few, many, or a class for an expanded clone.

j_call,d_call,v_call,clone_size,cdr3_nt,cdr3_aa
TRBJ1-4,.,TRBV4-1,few,TGCGCCAGCAGCCCGTTTGGGGTAAATGAAAAACTGTTTTTT,CASSPFGVNEKLFF
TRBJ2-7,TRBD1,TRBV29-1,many,TGCAGCGCTGAGGGACAGCGCTACGAGCAGTACTTC,CSAEGQRYEQYF
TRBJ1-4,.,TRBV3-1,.,TGTGCCAGCAGCCAAGGGACCCATGAAAAACTGTTTTTT,CASSQGTHEKLFF
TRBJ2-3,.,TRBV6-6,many,TGTGCCAGCAGGGGCCAAACGGGCACAGATACGCAGTATTTT,CASRGQTGTDTQYF
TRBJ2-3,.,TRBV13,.,TGTGCCAGCAGCTTAGCTAGTTTCCAGTATTTT,CASSLASFQYF
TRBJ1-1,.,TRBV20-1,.,TGCAGTGCTCCCAGGAGTGGGAACACTGAAGCTTTCTTT,CSAPRSGNTEAFF
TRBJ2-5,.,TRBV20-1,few,TGCAGTGCTAGAGTCAAAAGTCGGGCATTAGTCTCAGAGACCCAGTACTTC,CSARVKSRALVSETQYF
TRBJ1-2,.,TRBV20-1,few,TGCAGTGTTAGGCATTCAGACGGAGACTATGGCTACACCTTC,CSVRHSDGDYGYTF
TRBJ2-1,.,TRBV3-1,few,TGTGCCAGCAGCCAAGAAGGCGGGGGCGTTTCCGAGCAGTTCTTC,CASSQEGGGVSEQFF
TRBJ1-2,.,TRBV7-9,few,TGTGCCAGCAGCTCGGCCCTGGAAGCTAACTATGGCTACACCTTC,CASSSALEANYGYTF
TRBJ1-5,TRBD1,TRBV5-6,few,TGTGCCAGCAGCGGGGACAGGGGGAATCAGCCCCAGCATTTT,CASSGDRGNQPQHF
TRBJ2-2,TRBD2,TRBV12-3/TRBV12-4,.,TGTGCCAGCAGGTTTGCCGGGACTAGCACCGGGGAGCTGTTTTTT,CASRFAGTSTGELFF
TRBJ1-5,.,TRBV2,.,TGTGCCAGCAGTAAAGAGACAGGTTCTAATCAGCCCCAGCATTTT,CASSKETGSNQPQHF
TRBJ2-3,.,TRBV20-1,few,TGCAGTGCTAGTAAGACAGATACGCAGTATTTT,CSASKTDTQYF
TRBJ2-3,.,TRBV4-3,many,TGCGCCAGCAGCCAATCCCGGACTAGCACAGATACGCAGTATTTT,CASSQSRTSTDTQYF
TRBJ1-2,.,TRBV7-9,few,TGTGCCAGCAGCTTATCGGGGGGATCGGGCGGCTACACCTTC,CASSLSGGSGGYTF
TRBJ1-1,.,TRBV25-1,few,TGTGCCAGCAGTGATTCCGGAGGGGGAGACACTGAAGCTTTCTTT,CASSDSGGGDTEAFF
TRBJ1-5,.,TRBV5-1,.,TGCGCCAGCAGCTCCGGGGGAAATCAGCCCCAGCATTTT,CASSSGGNQPQHF